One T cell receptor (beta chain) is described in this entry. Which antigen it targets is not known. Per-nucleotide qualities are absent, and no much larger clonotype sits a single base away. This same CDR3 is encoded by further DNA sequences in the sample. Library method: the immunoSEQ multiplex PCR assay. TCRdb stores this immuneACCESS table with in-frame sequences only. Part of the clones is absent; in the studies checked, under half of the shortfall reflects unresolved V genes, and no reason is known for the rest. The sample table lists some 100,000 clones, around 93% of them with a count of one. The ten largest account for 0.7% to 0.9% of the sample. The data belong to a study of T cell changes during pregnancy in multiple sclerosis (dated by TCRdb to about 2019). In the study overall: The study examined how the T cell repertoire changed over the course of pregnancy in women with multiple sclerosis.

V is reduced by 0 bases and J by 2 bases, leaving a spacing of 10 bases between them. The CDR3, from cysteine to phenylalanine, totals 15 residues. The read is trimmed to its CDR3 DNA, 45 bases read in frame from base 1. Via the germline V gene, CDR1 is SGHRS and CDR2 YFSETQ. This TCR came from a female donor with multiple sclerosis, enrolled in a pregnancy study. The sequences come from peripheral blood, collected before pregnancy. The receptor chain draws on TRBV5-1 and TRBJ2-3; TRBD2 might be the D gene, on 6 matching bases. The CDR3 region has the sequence CASSLVGGFTDTQYF. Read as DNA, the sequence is TGCGCCAGCAGCTTGGTTGGGGGGTTCACAGATACGCAGTATTTT.